The 5 T cell receptor beta chains below all came from one sample that was sequenced in a study of a mutant IDH1 vaccine in newly diagnosed glioma. For these receptors, no antigen is known. Time point denoted: week 5, during vaccination. A 20-mer mutant IDH1 peptide at 300 ug was injected subcutaneously with topical imiquimod. The repertoire was sequenced with immunoSEQ multiplex PCR; TCRdb's copy has only in-frame clones and lacks some. This table holds approximately 37,000 clones, approximately 50% found once. The sequencing here drew on PBMCs, taken from a glioma patient whose treatment included an IDH1 peptide vaccine. These receptors came from a woman between 18 and 30 years old with glioma.

This clone was found a few times. The chain uses TRBV5-4 and TRBJ2-7, with 16 bases identical to TRBD2. The CDR3 is made up of 17 amino acids. The V segment lost 4 bases and the J segment 3 bases; nucleotides outside the gene matches: 7. The germline V gene has CDR1 SGHNT and CDR2 YYREEE (reference sequence). The CDR3: CASSPGLAGGPYYEQYF. CDR3 DNA: TGTGCCAGCAGCCCGGGACTAGCGGGAGGGCCTTACTACGAGCAGTACTTC.

The rearrangement joins TRBV19 to TRBJ1-2, with 10 bases fitting TRBD1. Trimming cost V 5 bases and J 0 bases; bases outside gene matches: 6. Germline V lookup: CDR1 LNHDA, CDR2 SQIVND (reference sequence). The CDR3 extends over 16 amino acids. The CDR3 nucleotides read TGTGCCAGTAGTGCGGGACAGGGGAAACCTAACTATGGCTACACCTTC. Protein: CASSAGQGKPNYGYTF.

This clone has only a few counts. This chain links TRBV5-6 with TRBJ1-1, with a possible D match to TRBD1 (5 bases). Germline CDR1 and CDR2: SGHDT and YYEEEE. Trimming left V 1 base short and J 5 bases short, with 9 bases between. This CDR3 has 13 residues. This CDR3 is CASSLTGRTEAFF. CDR3 nucleotides: TGTGCCAGCAGCTTGACGGGGCGGACTGAAGCTTTCTTT.

This clone was found once. V and J are TRBV4-1 and TRBJ1-5; TRBD1 is a possible D gene (5 bases). CDR1 is MGHRA and CDR2 is YSYEKL in the germline V gene. This CDR3 comprises 19 residues. V was trimmed by 1 base and J by 5 bases, leaving 24 bases between them. The DNA of the CDR3 is TGCGCCAGCAGCCAAGGTTTGGTTCAGGGCAATGGATTCGATCAGCCCCAGCATTTT. This translates into CASSQGLVQGNGFDQPQHF.

The CDR3 loop is CASSSKGAGTLDTGELFF. CDR3 nucleotide sequence: TGCGCCAGCAGTTCGAAAGGAGCCGGGACACTCGACACCGGGGAGCTGTTTTTT. This chain connects TRBV23-1 to TRBJ2-2; the D gene is possibly TRBD1 (6 bases). TRBV23-1 is assigned to the ORF class and has an uncertain function. There are 18 residues in the CDR3. Deletions cut 5 bases from V and 3 bases from J, with 22 bases between.